Reported below is one TCR beta chain. Its antigen remains unidentified. The V end was cut by 4 bases, the J end by 2 bases, with 12 bases between. The CDR3 covers 14 residues. Germline CDR1 SGHNT, CDR2 YYREEE (reference sequence). This entry comes from a study of STAT5B mutations in CD4+ large granular lymphocyte leukemia. General study points: CD4-sorted patient repertoires seemed more clonal than healthy CD4+ repertoires. The CD4+ versus CD8+ T-LGLL clonality difference may reflect limited sample size. Compared with healthy controls (2/35), patient top clones favored TRBV06 (8/27).

Clones were sequenced by immunoSEQ multiplex PCR, and TCRdb holds only the in-frame ones, with some missing. In the table there are around 24,000 clones, around 72% of which are singletons. Controls came from buffy coats of healthy blood donors. The J gene is TRBJ2-5, the V gene TRBV5-4; TRBD2 might be the D (5 bases). The sequencing sample was made of CD4+ T cells from blood buffy coats. The origin of this receptor is a human donor in good health. CDR3 amino acids: CASSDLGGQETQYF. The CDR3 DNA is TGTGCCAGCAGCGACCTAGGAGGACAAGAGACCCAGTACTTC. The full variable domain, rest sourced from reference TRBV5-4 and TRBJ2-5, is ETGVTQSPTHLIKTRGQQVTLRCSSQSGHNTVSWYQQALGQGPQFIFQYYREEENGRGNFPPRFSGLQFPNYSSELNVNALELDDSALYLCASSDLGGQETQYFGPGTRLLVL.